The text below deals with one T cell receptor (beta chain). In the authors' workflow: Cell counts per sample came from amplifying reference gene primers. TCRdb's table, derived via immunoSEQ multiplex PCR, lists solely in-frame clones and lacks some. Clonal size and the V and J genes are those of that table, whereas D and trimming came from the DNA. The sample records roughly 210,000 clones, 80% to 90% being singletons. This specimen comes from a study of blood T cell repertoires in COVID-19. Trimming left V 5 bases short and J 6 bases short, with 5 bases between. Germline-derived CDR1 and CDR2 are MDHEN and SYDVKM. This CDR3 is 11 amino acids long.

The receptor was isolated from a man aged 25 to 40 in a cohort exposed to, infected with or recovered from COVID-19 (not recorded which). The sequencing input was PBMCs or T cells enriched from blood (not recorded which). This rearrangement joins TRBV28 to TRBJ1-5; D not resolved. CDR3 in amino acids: CASSQSQPQHF. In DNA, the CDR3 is TGTGCCAGCAGTCAATCTCAGCCCCAGCATTTT. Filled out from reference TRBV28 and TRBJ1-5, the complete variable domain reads DVKVTQSSRYLVKRTGEKVFLECVQDMDHENMFWYRQDPGLGLRLIYFSYDVKMKEKGDIPEGYSVSREKKERFSLILESASTNQTSMYLCASSQSQPQHFGDGTRLSIL.